This TCR beta chain appears in the sequencing data of a study of blood T cell repertoires in COVID-19. The overall study: COVID-19 samples from acute and convalescent phases originated in the United States, Italy and Spain. The cDNA or gDNA used as material had been derived from T cells, B-cell-depleted T cells, or PBMCs.

Authors' methods: Reference gene primers were amplified, and this amplification served to estimate nucleated cell counts. TCRdb's copy holds only in-frame clones and misses some; the assay was immunoSEQ multiplex PCR. V, J and clone size are those of that table, while D and trimming were read from the DNA. The table includes 150,000 to 200,000 clones, more than 80% detected once. This CDR3 region has 15 residues. Germline CDR1 LGHNA, CDR2 YSLEER. V lost 1 base, J lost 7 bases, and 13 bases lay in between. The source is a woman in her sixties with COVID-19, enrolled during active disease. The chain carries TRBV4-3 and TRBJ2-2, with a possible D match to TRBD1 (5 bases). The sequenced sample was peripheral blood. CDR3 residues: CASSQGGWGGGELFF. In DNA form, the CDR3 reads TGCGCCAGCAGCCAAGGGGGTTGGGGCGGCGGGGAGCTGTTTTTT.